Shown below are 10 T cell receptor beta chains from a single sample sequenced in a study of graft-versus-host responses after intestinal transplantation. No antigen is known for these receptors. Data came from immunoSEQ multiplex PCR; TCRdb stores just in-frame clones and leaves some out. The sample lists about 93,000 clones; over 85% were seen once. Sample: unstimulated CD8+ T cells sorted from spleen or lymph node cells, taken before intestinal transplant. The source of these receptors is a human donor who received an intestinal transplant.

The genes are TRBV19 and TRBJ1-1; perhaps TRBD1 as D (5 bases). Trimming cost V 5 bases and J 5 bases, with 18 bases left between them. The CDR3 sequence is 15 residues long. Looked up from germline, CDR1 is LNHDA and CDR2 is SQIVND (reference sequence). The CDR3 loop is CASSLPRARGTEAFF. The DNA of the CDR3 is TGTGCCAGTAGTCTCCCACGGGCTCGGGGGACTGAAGCTTTCTTT.

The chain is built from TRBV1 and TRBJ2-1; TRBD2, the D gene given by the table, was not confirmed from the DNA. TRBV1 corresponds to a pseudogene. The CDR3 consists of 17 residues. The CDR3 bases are TGCACCAGCAGCCAAGGCTCCGGGACTCAATCCTACAATGAGCAGTTCTTC. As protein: CTSSQGSGTQSYNEQFF.

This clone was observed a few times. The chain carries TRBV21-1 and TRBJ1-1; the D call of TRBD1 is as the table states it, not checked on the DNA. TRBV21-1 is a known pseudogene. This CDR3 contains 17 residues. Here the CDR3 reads CASSTNGQGIWNTEAFF. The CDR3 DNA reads TGTGCCAGCTCCACCAACGGACAGGGGATTTGGAACACTGAAGCTTTCTTT.

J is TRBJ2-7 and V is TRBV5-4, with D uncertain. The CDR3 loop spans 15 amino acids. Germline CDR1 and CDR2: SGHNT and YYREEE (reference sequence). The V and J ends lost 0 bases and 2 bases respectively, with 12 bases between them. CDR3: CASSLAGPGTYEQYF. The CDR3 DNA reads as TGTGCCAGCAGCTTGGCCGGTCCCGGTACCTACGAGCAGTACTTC.

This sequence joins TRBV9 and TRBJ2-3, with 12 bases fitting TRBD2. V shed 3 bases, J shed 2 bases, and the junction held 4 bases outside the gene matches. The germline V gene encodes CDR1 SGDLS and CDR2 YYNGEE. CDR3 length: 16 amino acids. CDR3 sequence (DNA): TGTGCCAGCAGCGGGGGACTAGCGGGCCTCACAGATACGCAGTATTTT. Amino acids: CASSGGLAGLTDTQYF.

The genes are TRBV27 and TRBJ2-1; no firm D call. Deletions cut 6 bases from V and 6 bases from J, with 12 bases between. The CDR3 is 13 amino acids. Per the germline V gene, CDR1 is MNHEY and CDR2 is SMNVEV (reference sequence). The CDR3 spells CASSLTVFNEQFF. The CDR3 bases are TGTGCCAGCAGCCTAACGGTTTTCAATGAGCAGTTCTTC.

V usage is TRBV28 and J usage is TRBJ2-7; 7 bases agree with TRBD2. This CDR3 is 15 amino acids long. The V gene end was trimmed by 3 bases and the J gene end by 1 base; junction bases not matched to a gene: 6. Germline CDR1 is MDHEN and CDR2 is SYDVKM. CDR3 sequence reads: CASSLLVGGSYEQYF. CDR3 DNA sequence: TGTGCCAGCAGTTTGTTAGTGGGAGGGTCCTACGAGCAGTACTTC.

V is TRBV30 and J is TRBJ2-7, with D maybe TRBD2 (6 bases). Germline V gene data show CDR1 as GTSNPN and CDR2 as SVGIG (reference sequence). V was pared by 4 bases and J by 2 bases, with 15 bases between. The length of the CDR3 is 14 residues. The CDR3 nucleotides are TGTGCCTGGACAGCGGGTCGGGGAGCCTACGAGCAGTACTTC. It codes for CAWTAGRGAYEQYF.

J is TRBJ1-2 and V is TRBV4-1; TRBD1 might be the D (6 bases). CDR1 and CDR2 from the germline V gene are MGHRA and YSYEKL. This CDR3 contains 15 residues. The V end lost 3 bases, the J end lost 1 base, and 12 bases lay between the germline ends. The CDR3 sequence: CASSHSGQLNYGYTF. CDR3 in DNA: TGCGCCAGCAGCCACTCGGGACAACTTAACTATGGCTACACCTTC.

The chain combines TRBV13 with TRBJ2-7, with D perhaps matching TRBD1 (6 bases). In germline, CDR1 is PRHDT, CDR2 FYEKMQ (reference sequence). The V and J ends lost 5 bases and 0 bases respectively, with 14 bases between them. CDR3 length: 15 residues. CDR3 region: CASSQQGTASYEQYF. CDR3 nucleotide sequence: TGTGCCAGCAGCCAACAGGGAACCGCCTCCTACGAGCAGTACTTC. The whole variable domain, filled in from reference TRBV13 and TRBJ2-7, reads AAGVIQSPRHLIKEKRETATLKCYPIPRHDTVYWYQQGPGQDPQFLISFYEKMQSDKGSIPDRFSAQQFSDYHSELNMSSLELGDSALYFCASSQQGTASYEQYFGPGTRLTVT.